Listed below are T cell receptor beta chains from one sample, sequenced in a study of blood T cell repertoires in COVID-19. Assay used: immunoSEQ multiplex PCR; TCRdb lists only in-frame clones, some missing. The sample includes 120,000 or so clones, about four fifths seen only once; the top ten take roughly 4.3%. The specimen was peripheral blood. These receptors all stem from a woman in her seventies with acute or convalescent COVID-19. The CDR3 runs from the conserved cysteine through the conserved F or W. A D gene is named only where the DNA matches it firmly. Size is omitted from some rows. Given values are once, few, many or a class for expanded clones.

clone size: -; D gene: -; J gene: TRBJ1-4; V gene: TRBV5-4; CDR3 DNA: TGTGCCAGCAGTCGGGACACCGGAAAACTGTTTTTT; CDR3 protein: CASSRDTGKLFF
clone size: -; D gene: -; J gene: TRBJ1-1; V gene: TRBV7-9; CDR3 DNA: TGTGCCAGCAGCTTTGGAGGCTCTGGCAGGTTTGGGAACACTGAAGCTTTCTTT; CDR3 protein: CASSFGGSGRFGNTEAFF
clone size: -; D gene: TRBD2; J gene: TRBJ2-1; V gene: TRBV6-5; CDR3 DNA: TGTGCCAGCAGTAGCGGTGGGGGGGTCAATGAGCAGTTCTTC; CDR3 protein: CASSSGGGVNEQFF
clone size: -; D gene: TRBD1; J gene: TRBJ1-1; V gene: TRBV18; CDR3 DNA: TGTGCCAGCTCAAACAGGGGGCGTAGCACTGAAGCTTTCTTT; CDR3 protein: CASSNRGRSTEAFF
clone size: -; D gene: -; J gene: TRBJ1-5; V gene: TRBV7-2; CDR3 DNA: TGTGCCAGCAGCTTAGACACAGGGTGGAATCAGCCCCAGCATTTT; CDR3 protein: CASSLDTGWNQPQHF
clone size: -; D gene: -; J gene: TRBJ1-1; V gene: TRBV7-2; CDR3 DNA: TGTGCCAGCAGCCTCCACGCGGCTAACACTGAAGCTTTCTTT; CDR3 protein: CASSLHAANTEAFF
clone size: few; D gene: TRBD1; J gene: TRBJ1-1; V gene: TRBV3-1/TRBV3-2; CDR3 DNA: TGTGCCAGCAGCCTCACGACAGGGTACACTGAAGCTTTCTTT; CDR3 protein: CASSLTTGYTEAFF
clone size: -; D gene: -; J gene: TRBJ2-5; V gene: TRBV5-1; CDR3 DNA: TGCGCCAGCAGCTTACTAGCAAGGGGAGAGACCCAGTACTTC; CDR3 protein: CASSLLARGETQYF
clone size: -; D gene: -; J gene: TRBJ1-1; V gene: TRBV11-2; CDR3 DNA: TGTGCCAGCAGCTTAGACCAGGGCCCCCCTGAAGCTTTCTTT; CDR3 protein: CASSLDQGPPEAFF
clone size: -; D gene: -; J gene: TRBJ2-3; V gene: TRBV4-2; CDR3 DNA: TGTGCCAGCAGCCAAGATCAACAGACCACAGATACGCAGTATTTT; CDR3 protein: CASSQDQQTTDTQYF
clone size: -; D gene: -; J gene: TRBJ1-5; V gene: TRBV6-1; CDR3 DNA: TGTGCCAGCAGTGGGACTTTCTTAGATAGCAATCAGCCCCAGCATTTT; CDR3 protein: CASSGTFLDSNQPQHF
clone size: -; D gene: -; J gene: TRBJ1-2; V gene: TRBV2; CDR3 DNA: TGTGCCAGCAGAATAGGGGGGGATGGCTACACCTTC; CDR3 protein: CASRIGGDGYTF
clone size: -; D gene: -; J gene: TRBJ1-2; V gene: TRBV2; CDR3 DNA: TGTGCCAGCAGTGAAATTCGGGACACCTATGGCTACACCTTC; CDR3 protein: CASSEIRDTYGYTF
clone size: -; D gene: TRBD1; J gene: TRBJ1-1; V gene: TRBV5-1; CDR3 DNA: TGCGCCAGCAGCAATACTCCAGGGGGCAAATTAGGGTACACTGAAGCTTTCTTT; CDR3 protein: CASSNTPGGKLGYTEAFF
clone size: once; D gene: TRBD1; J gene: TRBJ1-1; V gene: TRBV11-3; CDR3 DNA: TGTGCCAGCAGCGCGCCGCCAGGGGGCTTGGGTGAAGCTTTCTTT; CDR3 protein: CASSAPPGGLGEAFF
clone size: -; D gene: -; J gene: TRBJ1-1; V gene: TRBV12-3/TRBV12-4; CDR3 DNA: TGTGCCAGCAGCCCCCAGAACACTGAAGCTTTCTTT; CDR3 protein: CASSPQNTEAFF
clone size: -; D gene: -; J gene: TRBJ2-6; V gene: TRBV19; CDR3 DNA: TGTGCCAGTAGTATTCAGGGAATTGGGGCCAACGTCCTGACTTTC; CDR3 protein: CASSIQGIGANVLTF
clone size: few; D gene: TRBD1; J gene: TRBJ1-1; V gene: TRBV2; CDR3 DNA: TGTGCCAGCCAGAGAACAGGGGACACTGAAGCTTTCTTT; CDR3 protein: CASQRTGDTEAFF
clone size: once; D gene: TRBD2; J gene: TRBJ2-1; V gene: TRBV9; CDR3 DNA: TGTGCCAGCAGCGCCGGGACTAGCGTGTGGAATGAGCAGTTCTTC; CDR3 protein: CASSAGTSVWNEQFF
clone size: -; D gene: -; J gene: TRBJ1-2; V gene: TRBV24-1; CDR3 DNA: TGTGCCACCAGTGATTTTGACAGCAACTATGGCTACACCTTC; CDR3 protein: CATSDFDSNYGYTF
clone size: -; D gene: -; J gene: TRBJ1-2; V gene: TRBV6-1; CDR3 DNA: TGTGCCAGCAGTGACAACAGGGTTACTAATGGCTACACCTTC; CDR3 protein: CASSDNRVTNGYTF
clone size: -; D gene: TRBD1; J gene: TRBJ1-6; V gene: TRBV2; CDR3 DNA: TGTGCCAGCAGGGCGGAGGGGGCTTCACCCCTCCACTTT; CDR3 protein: CASRAEGASPLHF